One sample yielded the 9 T cell receptor beta chains listed below, sequenced in a study of T cell responses to AZD1222 COVID-19 vaccine. Repertoires were generated with immunoSEQ multiplex PCR, while TCRdb's copy carries only in-frame clones and drops some. This repertoire shows 150,000 or so clones, about 91% found once; its top ten account for 1.4%. Here the sequenced sample was peripheral blood, taken on day 0 of AZD1222 vaccination. These TCRs come from an adult in good health.

J is TRBJ2-7 and V is TRBV11-3, with TRBD1 identical over 12 bases. V shed 1 base and J 6 bases; nucleotides not matched to a gene: 7. Germline CDR1 reads SGHNT; CDR2 reads YENEEA. This CDR3 has 16 amino acids. The CDR3, as DNA: TGTGCCAGCAGCTTAGGATCCGGGACAGGGGGCGTCGAGCAGTACTTC. Amino acid sequence: CASSLGSGTGGVEQYF.

In this sample, this clone turned up a few times. This chain uses TRBV11-3 with TRBJ2-7; 9 nucleotides line up with TRBD1. Trimming cost V 4 bases and J 8 bases; bases outside gene matches: 3. The germline V gene has CDR1 SGHNT and CDR2 YENEEA. CDR3 length: 12 amino acids. CDR3 nucleotide sequence: TGTGCCAGCAGCTCGGGACAGGGCAAGCAGTACTTC. It encodes CASSSGQGKQYF.

CDR3 protein: CAISSWAGGLGSGNTIYF. CDR3 sequence (DNA): TGTGCCATCAGTTCTTGGGCAGGGGGCCTTGGCTCTGGAAACACCATATATTTT. The chain recombines TRBV10-3 with TRBJ1-3; TRBD1 agrees at 8 bases. CDR3 size: 18 residues. Germline lookup yields CDR1 ENHRY and CDR2 SYGVKD. After removal of 5 bases from V and 0 bases from J, the junction contained 12 bases not matched to a gene.

V usage is TRBV4-3 and J usage is TRBJ2-7; TRBD1 matches 7 bases. The CDR3 consists of 15 residues. CDR1 LGHNA and CDR2 YSLEER come from the germline V gene. V lost 0 bases, J lost 5 bases, and 7 bases stayed unmatched. The CDR3 protein is CASSQEGQAGHEQYF. The CDR3, as DNA: TGCGCCAGCAGCCAAGAAGGACAGGCCGGCCACGAGCAGTACTTC.

V usage is TRBV7-8 and J usage is TRBJ2-1; the match to TRBD1 covers 11 bases. CDR1 is SGHVS, CDR2 FQNEAQ, per germline. CDR3 size: 14 residues. J gave up 9 bases and V 3 bases, and 4 bases lay outside the gene matches. Written as DNA, the CDR3 is TGTGCCAGCAGCTTTCCGGGACAGGGGGTTGAGCAGTTCTTC. Protein product: CASSFPGQGVEQFF.

This clone has just a few counts. CDR3 sequence: CASSLGPGAMNEQFF. CDR3 coding DNA: TGCGCCAGCAGCTTGGGCCCGGGGGCAATGAATGAGCAGTTCTTC. This chain joins TRBV5-1 and TRBJ2-1; the D gene could be TRBD1 or TRBD2 (6 bases each). The CDR3 spans 15 residues. The V gene lost 0 bases and the J gene lost 7 bases, with 14 bases spanning the gap. Germline CDR1 SGHRS, CDR2 YFSETQ.

This chain uses TRBV2 with TRBJ1-1; the match to TRBD1 covers 8 bases. The CDR3 runs 12 residues. The J segment lost 6 bases and the V segment lost 4 bases, leaving 1 base of the junction unmatched. Germline loops: CDR1 SNHLY, CDR2 FYNNEI. Here the CDR3 DNA reads TGTGCCAGCAGTGGGACAGGGCCTGAAGCTTTCTTT. The encoded protein is CASSGTGPEAFF.

This chain links TRBV5-1 with TRBJ2-1, with D perhaps matching TRBD2 (6 bases). The V end was cut by 2 bases, the J end by 1 base, with 10 bases between. Germline CDR1 reads SGHRS; CDR2 reads YFSETQ. CDR3 length equals 15 residues. The DNA for the CDR3 is TGCGCCAGCAGCTTTTCTGCGGGGTCCTACAATGAGCAGTTCTTC. Protein product: CASSFSAGSYNEQFF.

V and J are TRBV20-1 and TRBJ1-1, with D tentatively TRBD1 (6 bases). Germline CDR1 and CDR2: DFQATT and SNEGSKA (reference sequence). V lost 3 bases to trimming and J lost 7 bases, with 15 bases between them. This CDR3 spans 13 amino acids. The CDR3 loop is CSASFGGSGEAFF. The CDR3 DNA reads TGCAGTGCTAGTTTTGGGGGCTCGGGTGAAGCTTTCTTT.